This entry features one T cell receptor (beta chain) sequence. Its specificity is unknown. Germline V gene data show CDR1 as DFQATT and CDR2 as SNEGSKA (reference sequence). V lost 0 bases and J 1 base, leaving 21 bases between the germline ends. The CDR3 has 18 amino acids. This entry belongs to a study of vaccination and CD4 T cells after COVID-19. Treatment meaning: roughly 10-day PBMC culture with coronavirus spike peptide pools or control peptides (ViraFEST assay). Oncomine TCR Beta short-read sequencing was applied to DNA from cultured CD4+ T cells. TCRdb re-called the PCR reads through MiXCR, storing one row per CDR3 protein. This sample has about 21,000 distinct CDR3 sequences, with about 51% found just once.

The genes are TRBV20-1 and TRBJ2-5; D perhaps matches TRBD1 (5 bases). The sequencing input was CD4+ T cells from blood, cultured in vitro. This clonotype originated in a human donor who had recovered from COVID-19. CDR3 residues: CSARDEVVDSSLQETQYF. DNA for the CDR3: TGCAGTGCTAGAGATGAGGTGGTTGACAGTAGCCTCCAAGAGACCCAGTACTTC.